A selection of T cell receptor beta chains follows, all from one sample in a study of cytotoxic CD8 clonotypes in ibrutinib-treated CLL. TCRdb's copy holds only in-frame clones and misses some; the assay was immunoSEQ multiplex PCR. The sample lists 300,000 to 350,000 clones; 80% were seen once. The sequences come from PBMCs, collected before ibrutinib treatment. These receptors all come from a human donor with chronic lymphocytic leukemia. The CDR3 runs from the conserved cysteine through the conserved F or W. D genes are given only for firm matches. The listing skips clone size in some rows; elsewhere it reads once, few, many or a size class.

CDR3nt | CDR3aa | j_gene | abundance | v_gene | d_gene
TGTGCCTGGGCGAAGATAGAGATCGCGTATGGCTACACCTTC | CAWAKIEIAYGYTF | TRBJ1-2 | - | TRBV30 | -
TGTGCCAGCAGCGCCACAGGGTTGAGCAATCAGCCCCAGCATTTT | CASSATGLSNQPQHF | TRBJ1-5 | - | TRBV9 | -
TGTGCCAGCAGCACCGCTATTCGGTCAGAGCTGTTTTTT | CASSTAIRSELFF | TRBJ2-2 | once | TRBV28 | -
TGTGCCAGCAGCCCAGCCACTCGCCACCAGCCCCAGCATTTT | CASSPATRHQPQHF | TRBJ1-5 | - | TRBV28 | -
TGTGCCAGCAGCTTGGCAGGGGGTTGGGAGCAGTACTTC | CASSLAGGWEQYF | TRBJ2-7 | - | TRBV7-2 | TRBD1
TGTGCCACCAGCAGCGAGGGACAGGCCCCTAATGAAAAACTGTTTTTT | CATSSEGQAPNEKLFF | TRBJ1-4 | - | TRBV15 | TRBD1
TGTGCCAGCAGGCCAGCAGGGGGCTATGGCTACACCTTC | CASRPAGGYGYTF | TRBJ1-2 | - | TRBV28 | TRBD1
TGCGCCAGCAGCCAGGGCACTAGCGGGGCTACCTACGAGCAGTACTTC | CASSQGTSGATYEQYF | TRBJ2-7 | - | TRBV4-3 | TRBD2
TGTGCCAGCAGCTTAACAGGGCGGTCCAATCAGCCCCAGCATTTT | CASSLTGRSNQPQHF | TRBJ1-5 | - | TRBV7-2 | -
TGTGCCAGCAGCGTTGGAACGGGATCCACAGATACGCAGTATTTT | CASSVGTGSTDTQYF | TRBJ2-3 | few | TRBV9 | -
TGTGCCAGCAGCTCGGCGACGGGACTCTCCTACAATGAGCAGTTCTTC | CASSSATGLSYNEQFF | TRBJ2-1 | - | TRBV7-9 | -
TGTGCCAGCAAAGATAGTGGGGACTACAGGGGGCTGTTCTTC | CASKDSGDYRGLFF | TRBJ2-1 | few | TRBV7-2 | TRBD1
TGTGCCTGGAAGTACAGTAGGGACACTGAAGCTTTCTTT | CAWKYSRDTEAFF | TRBJ1-1 | - | TRBV30 | -
TGCGCCAGCAGCAGGGGGACAGGCCCCCGTGGGTACTACGAGCAGTACTTC | CASSRGTGPRGYYEQYF | TRBJ2-7 | - | TRBV5-1 | TRBD1
TGTGCCAGCGGCCAGGGGGCACACACTGAAGCTTTCTTT | CASGQGAHTEAFF | TRBJ1-1 | - | TRBV6-5 | TRBD1
TGTGCTAGCTGGGAGCGGGCCTCCTACGAGCAGTACTTC | CASWERASYEQYF | TRBJ2-7 | - | TRBV6-4 | -
TGTGCCAGCGAAGGGGTCGCGGAGACCCAGTACTTC | CASEGVAETQYF | TRBJ2-5 | - | TRBV5-6 | -
TGTGCCAGCAGCCCATTACCTCTCGACAGGAACAATGAGCAGTTCTTC | CASSPLPLDRNNEQFF | TRBJ2-1 | - | TRBV11-2 | -
TGTGCCAGTAGTCCTCGGACAGCTGGGGGTGAGCAGTTCTTC | CASSPRTAGGEQFF | TRBJ2-1 | - | TRBV19 | -
TGTGCCAGCAGTACGGGACAGAATAACTACGAGCAGTACTTC | CASSTGQNNYEQYF | TRBJ2-7 | - | TRBV27 | TRBD1
TGTGCCAGCAGTAATCGACTAGCAGGGGGCTACGAGCAGTACTTC | CASSNRLAGGYEQYF | TRBJ2-7 | - | TRBV6-5 | -
TGTGCCAGCAGTGTGCTAGACAATGAGCAGTTCTTC | CASSVLDNEQFF | TRBJ2-1 | - | TRBV6-1 | -
TGTGCCATCAGTGAGTCGTCGGCAGGGGCGAACACAGATACGCAGTATTTT | CAISESSAGANTDTQYF | TRBJ2-3 | - | TRBV10-3 | -
TGTGCCGCAGGACTAGCGGGCCAAACCTACGAGCAGTACTTC | CAAGLAGQTYEQYF | TRBJ2-7 | few | TRBV27 | TRBD2
TGTGCCAGCCTTAGGGACACTGAAGCTTTCTTT | CASLRDTEAFF | TRBJ1-1 | once | TRBV18 | -
TGTGCCAGCAGCTTAGTGAGCGGGAGTTCCTACAATGAGCAGTTCTTC | CASSLVSGSSYNEQFF | TRBJ2-1 | few | TRBV7-6 | TRBD2
TGTGCCAGCAGTCGACGACGGAGCAATCAGCCCCAGCATTTT | CASSRRRSNQPQHF | TRBJ1-5 | few | TRBV6-5 | -
TGTGCCAGCAGGGACAAGGCAGACCTGAACACTGAAGCTTTCTTT | CASRDKADLNTEAFF | TRBJ1-1 | once | TRBV6-1 | -
TGTGCCAGCAGCTCTTCGCAGTACTTC | CASSSSQYF | TRBJ2-7 | few | TRBV11-1 | -
TGTGCCAGCAGCTTAGGAGGAAACTATGGCTACACCTTC | CASSLGGNYGYTF | TRBJ1-2 | - | TRBV7-9 | -
TGTGCCATCACTAATAGACAGGGGGCAGGTGGCTACACCTTC | CAITNRQGAGGYTF | TRBJ1-2 | few | TRBV10-3 | TRBD1
TGCGCCAGCAGTCAGACAGGATATGGCTACACCTTC | CASSQTGYGYTF | TRBJ1-2 | - | TRBV4-1 | -
TGTGCCAGTAGCAAAGACAGAAATCAGCCCCAGCATTTT | CASSKDRNQPQHF | TRBJ1-5 | once | TRBV19 | -
TGTGCCAGCCGAGAGGGAGGGACTGAAGCTTTCTTT | CASREGGTEAFF | TRBJ1-1 | - | TRBV7-2 | -
TGCGCCAGCAGTGATTACGACAGGGAGGCGAAGCAGTACTTC | CASSDYDREAKQYF | TRBJ2-7 | - | TRBV10-1 | -
TGTGCCAGCAGCTTGTGGGACCAAGAGACCCAGTACTTC | CASSLWDQETQYF | TRBJ2-5 | - | TRBV5-4 | -
TGTGCCAGCAGAAACCGTGGAGGGGGGCCGTACTATGGCTACACCTTC | CASRNRGGGPYYGYTF | TRBJ1-2 | - | TRBV28 | -
TGCACCAGCAGCCAAGAAGTTACCCCTAGAGGCCCTAGCACAGATACGCAGTATTTT | CTSSQEVTPRGPSTDTQYF | TRBJ2-3 | few | TRBV1 | -
TGTGCCAGCGTACGAGGGGCAGGGCCGAGAGCTAACTATGGCTACACCTTC | CASVRGAGPRANYGYTF | TRBJ1-2 | - | TRBV9 | -
TGCGCCAGCAGCCAAGACGGGAGGGCCTTCTACGAGCAGTACTTC | CASSQDGRAFYEQYF | TRBJ2-7 | - | TRBV4-1 | TRBD2
TGTGCCACCAGACCGGGACAGGGGACACCAGATACGCAGTATTTT | CATRPGQGTPDTQYF | TRBJ2-3 | - | TRBV10-3 | TRBD1
TGCGCCAGCAGCCAAGCACAGTTTATCGGTGAAGCTTTCTTT | CASSQAQFIGEAFF | TRBJ1-1 | once | TRBV4-3 | -
TGCAGCGTATTCGTGGAGGGAGTCTATGGCTACACCTTC | CSVFVEGVYGYTF | TRBJ1-2 | - | TRBV29-1 | -
TGTGCCAGCAGCGTAACGGGAGGGTACGAGCAGTACTTC | CASSVTGGYEQYF | TRBJ2-7 | - | TRBV7-2 | TRBD2
TGTGCCAGCGGGAGTGGGCAAGAGACCCAGTACTTC | CASGSGQETQYF | TRBJ2-5 | - | TRBV19 | -
TGCGCCAGCAGCTTGATGGGCACCGTAGGCTCTGGAAACACCATATATTTT | CASSLMGTVGSGNTIYF | TRBJ1-3 | - | TRBV5-1 | -